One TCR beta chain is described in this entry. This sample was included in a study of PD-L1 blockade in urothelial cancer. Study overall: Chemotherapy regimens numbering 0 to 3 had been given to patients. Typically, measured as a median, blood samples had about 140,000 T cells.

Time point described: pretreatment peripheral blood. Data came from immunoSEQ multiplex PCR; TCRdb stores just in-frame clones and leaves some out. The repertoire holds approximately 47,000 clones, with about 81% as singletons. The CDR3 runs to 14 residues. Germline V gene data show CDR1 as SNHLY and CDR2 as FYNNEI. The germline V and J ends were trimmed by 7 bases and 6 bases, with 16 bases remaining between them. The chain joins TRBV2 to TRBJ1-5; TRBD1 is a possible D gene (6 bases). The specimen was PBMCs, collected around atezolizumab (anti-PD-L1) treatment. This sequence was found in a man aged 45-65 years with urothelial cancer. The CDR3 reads CASTGGAGLQPQHF. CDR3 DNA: TGTGCCAGCACTGGGGGGGCGGGGCTTCAGCCCCAGCATTTT.